A single sample gave rise to the 15 T cell receptor beta chains below, sequenced in a study of blood T cell repertoires in COVID-19. Using immunoSEQ multiplex PCR, the repertoire was profiled, and TCRdb retains in-frame clones only, with some absent. Found here are around 87,000 clones, roughly nine tenths of them singletons; the top ten hold roughly 8.9%. Input material: peripheral blood. The source of these receptors is a man aged 50-60 years with acute or convalescent COVID-19.

In nucleotides, the CDR3 is TGCGCCAGCAGCTTGGCTAGCGGGGGGGCCCCCCCAGATACGCAGTATTTT. Translating gives CASSLASGGAPPDTQYF. The J gene is TRBJ2-3, the V gene TRBV5-1; 12 bases map to TRBD2. Germline V gives CDR1 SGHRS, CDR2 YFSETQ. The V segment lost 0 bases and the J segment 4 bases; nucleotides outside the gene matches: 6. The CDR3 covers 17 residues. Full variable domain (rest looked up from reference TRBV5-1 and TRBJ2-3): KAGVTQTPRYLIKTRGQQVTLSCSPISGHRSVSWYQQTPGQGLQFLFEYFSETQRNKGNFPGRFSGRQFSNSRSEMNVSTLELGDSALYLCASSLASGGAPPDTQYFGPGTRLTVL.

The V and J genes are TRBV7-7 and TRBJ1-1; 9 bases line up with TRBD1. V lost 5 bases, J lost 10 bases, and 5 bases stayed unmatched. The length of the CDR3 is 12 residues. Germline assignment: CDR1 SSHAT and CDR2 FNYEAQ (reference sequence). CDR3 in DNA: TGTGCCAGCAGCCCTGGGACAGGGCCAGCTTTCTTT. Encoded protein: CASSPGTGPAFF.

The V and J genes are TRBV10-3 and TRBJ1-1; D perhaps matches TRBD1 (5 bases). The CDR3 extends over 17 amino acids. The germline V gene has CDR1 ENHRY and CDR2 SYGVKD. The ends were cut back, 0 bases at V and 1 base at J, with 15 bases in the middle. CDR3 amino acids: CAISESIRRRGNTEAFF. CDR3 nucleotide sequence: TGTGCCATCAGTGAGTCGATCCGGCGAAGGGGGAACACTGAAGCTTTCTTT.

The J gene is TRBJ2-3, the V gene TRBV30, with 8 nucleotides matching TRBD2. The ends lost 3 bases at V and 4 bases at J; junction bases unmatched: 3. The CDR3 length is 13 residues. Germline V gives CDR1 GTSNPN, CDR2 SVGIG (reference sequence). The CDR3 DNA follows: TGTGCCTGGAGGGGACTAGTCCCAGATACGCAGTATTTT. This translates into CAWRGLVPDTQYF.

The rearrangement joins TRBV12-3 or TRBV12-4 to TRBJ1-1; D is unresolved. The CDR3 covers 12 residues. V was pared by 6 bases and J by 2 bases, with 7 bases between. CDR3: CASRPLNTEAFF. CDR3 DNA: TGTGCCAGCAGGCCTCTAAACACTGAAGCTTTCTTT.

This chain uses TRBV5-6 with TRBJ1-3; tentatively, D is TRBD1 (6 bases). The germline V gene encodes CDR1 SGHDT and CDR2 YYEEEE. V was shortened by 3 bases and J by 1 base, with 17 bases between the two germline ends. The CDR3 is 17 residues long. The CDR3 bases are TGTGCCAGCAGCTCCCTCAAGACAGGCGCTTCTGGAAACACCATATATTTT. Translating it yields CASSSLKTGASGNTIYF. Full variable domain (remainder filled in from reference TRBV5-6 and TRBJ1-3): DAGVTQSPTHLIKTRGQQVTLRCSPKSGHDTVSWYQQALGQGPQFIFQYYEEEERQRGNFPDRFSGHQFPNYSSELNVNALLLGDSALYLCASSSLKTGASGNTIYFGEGSWLTVV.

The chain recombines TRBV5-6 with TRBJ1-6; D uncertain. The CDR3 consists of 15 residues. CDR1 and CDR2 (germline): SGHDT, YYEEEE. V was pared by 3 bases and J by 6 bases, with 13 bases between. The CDR3 reads CASSSAGGSNSPLHF. CDR3 in DNA: TGTGCCAGCAGCTCCGCGGGAGGTAGTAATTCACCCCTCCACTTT. The whole variable domain, filled in from reference TRBV5-6 and TRBJ1-6, reads DAGVTQSPTHLIKTRGQQVTLRCSPKSGHDTVSWYQQALGQGPQFIFQYYEEEERQRGNFPDRFSGHQFPNYSSELNVNALLLGDSALYLCASSSAGGSNSPLHFGNGTRLTVT.

The rearrangement uses TRBV5-1 and TRBJ2-1, with TRBD2 matching 12 bases. The CDR3 length is 17 residues. CDR1 SGHRS and CDR2 YFSETQ come from the germline V gene. J was trimmed by 2 bases and V by 4 bases; bases with no gene match: 7. CDR3 amino acids: CASSHGTSGSTYNEQFF. CDR3 bases: TGCGCCAGCAGCCACGGGACTAGCGGGTCTACCTACAATGAGCAGTTCTTC. The full variable domain, its missing parts supplied by reference TRBV5-1 and TRBJ2-1, is KAGVTQTPRYLIKTRGQQVTLSCSPISGHRSVSWYQQTPGQGLQFLFEYFSETQRNKGNFPGRFSGRQFSNSRSEMNVSTLELGDSALYLCASSHGTSGSTYNEQFFGPGTRLTVL.

The V call is TRBV19, the J call TRBJ2-1; 8 nucleotides align to TRBD2. The CDR3 sequence is 16 residues long. CDR1 is LNHDA, CDR2 SQIVND, per germline (reference sequence). V lost 3 bases to trimming and J lost 4 bases; unmatched junction nucleotides: 8. DNA of the CDR3: TGTGCCAGTAGTATGTCGGCGGGGGGTAGTTACAATGAGCAGTTCTTC. Amino acids: CASSMSAGGSYNEQFF.

The genes are TRBV14 and TRBJ2-5, with D tentatively TRBD2 (5 bases). Deletions cut 1 base from V and 4 bases from J, with 13 bases between. This CDR3 has 15 amino acids. Germline CDR1 is SGHDN and CDR2 is FVKESK. The CDR3 loop reads CASSQGLPPGETQYF. CDR3 DNA: TGTGCCAGCAGCCAAGGACTACCTCCGGGAGAGACCCAGTACTTC.

The chain is built from TRBV18 and TRBJ1-1, with 11 bases that match TRBD1. Unmatched junction bases numbered 4, after V lost 3 bases and J lost 1 base. Germline V gene data show CDR1 as KGHSH and CDR2 as LQKENI. The CDR3 length is 16 residues. This CDR3 reads CASSPRDRGTNTEAFF. The CDR3 nucleotides are TGTGCCAGCTCACCGCGGGACAGGGGGACGAACACTGAAGCTTTCTTT.

The chain combines TRBV27 with TRBJ2-3; tentative D call: TRBD2 (6 bases). Trimming stripped 5 bases from V and 3 bases from J, with 18 bases between. This CDR3 is built from 16 residues. Germline V gives CDR1 MNHEY, CDR2 SMNVEV (reference sequence). This CDR3 is CASSRAETRVTDTQYF. The CDR3 DNA follows: TGTGCCAGCAGTCGGGCCGAGACTAGGGTAACAGATACGCAGTATTTT.

This sequence joins TRBV6-5 and TRBJ1-6; D gene ambiguous. Per germline, CDR1 MNHEY and CDR2 SVGAGI. Trimming removed 2 bases from V and 13 bases from J, with 9 bases in between. This CDR3 is built from 12 residues. The CDR3: CASSYPGGPLHF. The CDR3 nucleotides are TGTGCCAGCAGTTACCCTGGTGGCCCCCTCCACTTT.

This sequence joins TRBV7-6 and TRBJ1-6; weak D call: TRBD1 (5 bases). V was clipped by 1 base and J by 11 bases, with 12 bases between them. This CDR3 region has 14 residues. Germline V gene lookup returns CDR1 SGHVS and CDR2 FNYEAQ. The CDR3 loop is CASSLDLGGPPLHF. CDR3 coding DNA: TGTGCCAGCAGCTTAGACCTGGGGGGTCCACCCCTCCACTTT.

The rearrangement joins TRBV7-3 to TRBJ2-1; 8 bases are a match to TRBD2. The germline CDR1 and CDR2 sequences are SGHTA and FQGTGA. V shed 2 bases and J 1 base; nucleotides not matched to a gene: 4. The CDR3 length is 16 residues. The CDR3 loop reads CASSLFGGVSYNEQFF. The CDR3 DNA follows: TGTGCCAGCAGCTTATTCGGGGGGGTGTCCTACAATGAGCAGTTCTTC.